Described below is a single TCR beta chain sequence and its context. Its antigen is not known. The data derive from a study of T cells expressing NK-cell markers. Looking at the study overall: The TCR beta repertoires originated in sorted CD3+CD56+NKG2C+, CD3+CD56+NKG2C- and CD3+CD56-NKG2C+ T cells. General study points: Similarly, these clonotypes led the CD3+CD56-NKG2C+ fraction as well in several donors. A handful of donors had dominant NKG2C+ clonotypes that comprised roughly 1.0-8% of their CD8+ T cells.

Libraries used 5'RACE template switching adding universal primer site and UMIs. TCRdb re-called the 5' RACE reads and shows each CDR3 protein once, DNA omitted. This repertoire comprises hundreds of thousands of distinct CDR3 sequences; its ten largest clones make up around 3.9%. Germline values: CDR1 SGDLS, CDR2 YYNGEE. The CDR3 totals 16 residues. Material: blood T cells: a sorted CD56 or NKG2C T cell subset, CD4+ or CD8+ T cells, or bulk PBMC T cells (not recorded which). V is TRBV9 and J is TRBJ2-1; TCRdb indicates TRBD2, and absent DNA this call remains unverified. This TCR was sampled from a woman aged 18 to 75 in good health. CDR3 sequence reads: CASSARLAGEYNEQFF.